Included here is one T cell receptor beta chain sequence, with context. Its antigen is not identified. This CDR3 contains 16 residues. Germline V lookup: CDR1 MNHEY, CDR2 SVGAGI. V was cut by 4 bases and J by 2 bases, with 15 bases left in between. These data originate in a study of Ad26.COV2.S vaccination and SARS-CoV-2 variants. Study results and limitations: Similar non-spike TCR breadth was observed in recipients of vaccine and of placebo.

Profiled with immunoSEQ multiplex PCR; TCRdb holds only in-frame clones, not every one. The repertoire includes about 350,000 clones, about 91% of them detected once, and roughly 3.9% sits in the top ten. This sample comprised peripheral blood, obtained after recovery from COVID-19. The receptor was isolated from a human donor who had recovered from COVID-19. The J gene is TRBJ1-3, the V gene TRBV6-5; no firm D call. CDR3 nucleotide sequence: TGTGCCAGCAGTTTCTCAAGGACCTTTCCTGGAAACACCATATATTTT. This gives the protein CASSFSRTFPGNTIYF.